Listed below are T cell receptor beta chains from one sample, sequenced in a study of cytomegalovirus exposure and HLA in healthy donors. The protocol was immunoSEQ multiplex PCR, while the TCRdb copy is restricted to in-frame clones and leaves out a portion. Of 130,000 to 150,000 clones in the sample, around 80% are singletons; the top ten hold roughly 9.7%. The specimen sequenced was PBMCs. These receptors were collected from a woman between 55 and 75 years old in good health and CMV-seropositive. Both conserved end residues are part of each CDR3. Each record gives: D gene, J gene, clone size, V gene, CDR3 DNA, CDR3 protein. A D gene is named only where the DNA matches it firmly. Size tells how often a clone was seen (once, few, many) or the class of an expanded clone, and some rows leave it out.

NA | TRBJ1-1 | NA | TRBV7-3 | TGTGCCAGCAGCTTAAACGGGGATGCCACTGAAGCTTTCTTT | CASSLNGDATEAFF
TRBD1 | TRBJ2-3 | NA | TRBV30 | TGTGCCTGGAGTGTACAGACAGGGACGGCAGATACGCAGTATTTT | CAWSVQTGTADTQYF
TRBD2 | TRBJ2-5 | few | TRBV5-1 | TGCGCCAGCACTAAGCGGGAGGTGTTCCGGGAGACCCAGTACTTC | CASTKREVFRETQYF
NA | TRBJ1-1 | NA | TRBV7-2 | TGTGCCAGCAGCGGTTCTAGTTTTGAAGCTTTCTTT | CASSGSSFEAFF
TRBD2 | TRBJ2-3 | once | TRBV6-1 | TGTGCCAGCAGTGAAACTAGCGGGGGCTTTCGGACAGATACGCAGTATTTT | CASSETSGGFRTDTQYF
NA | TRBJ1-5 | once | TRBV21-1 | NA | CASILGDGGPNQPQHF
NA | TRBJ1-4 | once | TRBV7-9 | TGTGCCAGCAGCTACGACCCAGGTCGTTGGCAACACGCTAATGAAAAACTGTTTTTT | CASSYDPGRWQHANEKLFF
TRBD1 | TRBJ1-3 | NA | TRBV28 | TGTGCCAGCAGTCCCCGGGACAGAAGCTCTGGAAACACCATATATTTT | CASSPRDRSSGNTIYF
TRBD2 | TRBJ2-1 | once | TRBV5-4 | TGTGCCAGCAGCCCGGGGAGGGCAGTGCCCTACAATGAGCAGTTCTTC | CASSPGRAVPYNEQFF
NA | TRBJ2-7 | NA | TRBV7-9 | TGTGCCAGCAGCAACCAGACAGCCATGAAGTACGAGCAGTACTTC | CASSNQTAMKYEQYF
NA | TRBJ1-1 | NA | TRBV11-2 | TGTGCCAGCAGCCCCCGTTTCAACACTGAAGCTTTCTTT | CASSPRFNTEAFF
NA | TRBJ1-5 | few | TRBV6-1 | TGTGCCAGCAGTGAAGATGAGGGGGTAACCCCCCAGCATTTT | CASSEDEGVTPQHF
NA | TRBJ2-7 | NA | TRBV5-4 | TGTGCCAGCGAGGAGGGTCCCTACGAGCAGTACTTC | CASEEGPYEQYF
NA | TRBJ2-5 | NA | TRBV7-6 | TGTGCCAGCAGTCTAGGTCCGGAGACCCAGTACTTC | CASSLGPETQYF
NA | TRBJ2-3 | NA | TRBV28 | TGTGCCAGCACCATAGAAGGGACTGACACAGATACGCAGTATTTT | CASTIEGTDTDTQYF
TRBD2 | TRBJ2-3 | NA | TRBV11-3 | TGTGCCAGCAGTTACGGACTAGCGGGTAGCACAGATACGCAGTATTTT | CASSYGLAGSTDTQYF
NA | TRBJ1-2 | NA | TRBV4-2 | TGTGCCAGCAGCCAAGAATCCCCAAACTACTACACCTTC | CASSQESPNYYTF
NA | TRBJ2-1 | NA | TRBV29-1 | TGCAGCGTTGATTCTGGAGGCGATGAGCAGTTCTTC | CSVDSGGDEQFF
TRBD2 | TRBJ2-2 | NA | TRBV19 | TGTGCCACCAGAGGGGCGGGAGGTCGGAGCACCGGGGAGCTGTTTTTT | CATRGAGGRSTGELFF
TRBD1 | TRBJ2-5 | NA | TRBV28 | TGTGCCAGCAGTTTCCGTACAGGGGGCGAGGAGACCCAGTACTTC | CASSFRTGGEETQYF
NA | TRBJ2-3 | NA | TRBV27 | TGTGCCAGCAGGCAGGGAGATACGCAGTATTTT | CASRQGDTQYF
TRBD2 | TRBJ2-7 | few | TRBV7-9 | TGTGCCAGCAGCTTAGGACTAGCGGGAGAGGTCGAGCAGTACTTC | CASSLGLAGEVEQYF
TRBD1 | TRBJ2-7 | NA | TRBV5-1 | TGCGCCAGCAGCCACGGGGGACAGGGCCTCGAGCAGTACTTC | CASSHGGQGLEQYF
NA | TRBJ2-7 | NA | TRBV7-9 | TGTGCCAGCAGTTTTACAGCCCGAAACTATGGGGCGGGGGAGCAGTACTTC | CASSFTARNYGAGEQYF
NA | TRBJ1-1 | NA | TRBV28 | TGTGCCAGCAGGTTGACAGCCTACACTGAAGCTTTCTTT | CASRLTAYTEAFF
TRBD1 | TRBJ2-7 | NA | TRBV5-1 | TGCGCCAGCAGCTTGGGGGACAGGGGACATTTAGAGGGAGGGACTCGCTCCTACGAGCAGTACTTC | CASSLGDRGHLEGGTRSYEQYF
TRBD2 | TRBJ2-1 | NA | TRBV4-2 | TGTGCCAGCAGCCGGACTAGCGGAGGCACCAATGAGCAGTTCTTC | CASSRTSGGTNEQFF
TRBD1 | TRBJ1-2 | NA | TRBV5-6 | TGTGCCAGCAGCTCGACAGGGACTGGAGGCTACACCTTC | CASSSTGTGGYTF
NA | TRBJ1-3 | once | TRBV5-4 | TGTGCCAGCAACCCCCCCGGGGGAAACACCATATATTTT | CASNPPGGNTIYF
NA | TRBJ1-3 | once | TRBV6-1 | TGTGCCAGCAGTGAGGGCAGAACTGGAAACACCATATATTTT | CASSEGRTGNTIYF
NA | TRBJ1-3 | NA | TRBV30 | TGTGCCTGGATTGGGGACATCAGCTCTGGAAACACCATATATTTT | CAWIGDISSGNTIYF
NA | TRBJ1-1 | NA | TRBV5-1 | TGCGCCTCGACCCCAGGGACTATGAACACTGAAGCTTTCTTT | CASTPGTMNTEAFF
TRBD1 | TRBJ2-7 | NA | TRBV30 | TGTGCCTGCGGGACAGGGTCCTCCTACGAGCAGTACTTC | CACGTGSSYEQYF
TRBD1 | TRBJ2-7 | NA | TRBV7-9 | TGTGCCAGCAGCTGGAGGACAGGGGGCGTATACGAGCAGTACTTC | CASSWRTGGVYEQYF
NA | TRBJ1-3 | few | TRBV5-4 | TGTGCCAGCAGCTTTGGCGGACTTAACTCTGGAAACACCATATATTTT | CASSFGGLNSGNTIYF
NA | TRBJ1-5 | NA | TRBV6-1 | TGTGCCAGCAGGGAGGACAGTCGGTTTCAGCCCCAGCATTTT | CASREDSRFQPQHF
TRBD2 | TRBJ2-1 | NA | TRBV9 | TGTGCCAGCAGCGTAGAAGGCCTAGCGGACTACAATGAGCAGTTCTTC | CASSVEGLADYNEQFF
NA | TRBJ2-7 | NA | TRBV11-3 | TGTGCCAGCAGCTTTACCGGGACCTACGAGCAGTACTTC | CASSFTGTYEQYF
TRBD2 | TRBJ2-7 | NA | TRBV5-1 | TGCGCCAGCAACCTAGCGGGAGGGTCGGGCGAGCAGTACTTC | CASNLAGGSGEQYF
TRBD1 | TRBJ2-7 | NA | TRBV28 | TGTGCCAGCACCCCCCTTGGGGCAGGGGGTTCCTACGAGCAGTACTTC | CASTPLGAGGSYEQYF
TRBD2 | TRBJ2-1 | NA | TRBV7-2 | TGTGCCAGCAGCAAGGGACTAGCGGGAGGTTTACGTGAGCAGTTCTTC | CASSKGLAGGLREQFF
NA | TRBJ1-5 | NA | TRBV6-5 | TGTGCCAGCAGTCCTACAGGGAATCAGCCCCAGCATTTT | CASSPTGNQPQHF
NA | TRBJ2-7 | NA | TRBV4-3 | TGCGCCAGCAGCCAAGCCAGGGGGGTTATCGTCGAGCAGTACTTC | CASSQARGVIVEQYF
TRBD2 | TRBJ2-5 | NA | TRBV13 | TGTGCCAGCAGTGCGGGAGGCCAGAGGGGCCAAGAGACCCAGTACTTC | CASSAGGQRGQETQYF
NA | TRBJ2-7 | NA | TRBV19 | TGTGCCAGTAGGATGGCATACGGAGGCGACGAGCAGTACTTC | CASRMAYGGDEQYF
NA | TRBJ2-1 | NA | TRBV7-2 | TGTGCCAGCAGCTCCCGGACTAACTCCTACAATGAGCAGTTCTTC | CASSSRTNSYNEQFF
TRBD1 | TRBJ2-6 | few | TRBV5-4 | TGTGCCAGCAGGGGACAGGGAAGCTCTGGGGCCAACGTCCTGACTTTC | CASRGQGSSGANVLTF
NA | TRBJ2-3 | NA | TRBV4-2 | TGTGCCAGCGCCGTCGGGGGAGATACGCAGTATTTT | CASAVGGDTQYF
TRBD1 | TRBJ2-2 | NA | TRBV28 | TGTGCCAGCAGGCCTACAGGGGGCGTTGGGGAGCTGTTTTTT | CASRPTGGVGELFF
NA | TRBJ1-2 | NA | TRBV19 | TGTGCCAGTAGTATAGCGGACAGAAATGGCTACACCTTC | CASSIADRNGYTF
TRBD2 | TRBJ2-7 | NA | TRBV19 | TGTGCCAGTAGTATAAGAGGGACTAGCGGGGTCTACGAGCAGTACTTC | CASSIRGTSGVYEQYF
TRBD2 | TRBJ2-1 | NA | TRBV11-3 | TGTGCCAGCAGCTTAGAGGGACTAGCAACCGATGAGCAGTTCTTC | CASSLEGLATDEQFF
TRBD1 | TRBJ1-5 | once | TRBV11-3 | TGTGCCAGCTTGAGGGGGCTTCAGCCCCAGCATTTT | CASLRGLQPQHF